The 16 T cell receptor beta chains listed next were all sequenced from one sample in a study of blood T cell repertoires in COVID-19. Generated by immunoSEQ multiplex PCR, the TCRdb table keeps only in-frame clones and is missing some. The data contain 200,000 to 300,000 clones, about nine tenths of them singletons. Material for sequencing was PBMCs or T cells enriched from blood (not recorded which). The receptors here all came from a woman aged 40 to 50 with acute COVID-19.

This rearrangement joins TRBV27 to TRBJ2-7; D perhaps matches TRBD2 (7 bases). Trimming took 6 bases from V and 3 from J, leaving 18 bases between them. Looked up from germline, CDR1 is MNHEY and CDR2 is SMNVEV (reference sequence). The CDR3 runs to 15 residues. The CDR3 is CASRIRGGNDYEQYF. The CDR3 coding sequence is TGTGCCAGCAGAATAAGGGGGGGGAACGACTACGAGCAGTACTTC.

V and J are TRBV28 and TRBJ2-2; D is undetermined. Trimming shortened V by 2 bases and J by 4 bases, and 2 bases separated the two germline ends. Germline V gives CDR1 MDHEN, CDR2 SYDVKM. CDR3 size: 12 residues. The CDR3 is CASSLLTGELFF. DNA of the CDR3: TGTGCCAGCAGTTTACTCACCGGGGAGCTGTTTTTT.

The chain employs TRBV5-1 and TRBJ1-4; 10 bases are a match to TRBD1. Germline-derived CDR1 and CDR2 are SGHRS and YFSETQ. The CDR3 spans 13 residues. V was clipped by 2 bases and J by 11 bases; unmatched bases: 3. The CDR3 bases are TGCGCCAGCAGCTTAGGACAGGGGGGGAAACTGTTTTTT. This translates into CASSLGQGGKLFF.

This chain links TRBV4-2 with TRBJ1-2; D possibly corresponds to TRBD1 (6 bases). Trimming took 3 bases from V and 7 from J, leaving 15 bases between them. Per germline, CDR1 LGHNA and CDR2 YNFKEQ. The CDR3 sequence is 14 residues long. The CDR3 protein is CASSQLGQVSGYTF. In nucleotides, the CDR3 is TGTGCCAGCAGCCAGCTGGGACAAGTTAGTGGCTACACCTTC.

The chain joins TRBV10-3 to TRBJ2-3, with a possible D match to TRBD2 (5 bases). There are 15 residues in the CDR3. CDR1 and CDR2 (germline): ENHRY, SYGVKD. V was shortened by 4 bases and J by 0 bases, with 11 bases between the two germline ends. The CDR3 DNA reads TGTGCCATCAGTGCAGGCAGGACTAGCACAGATACGCAGTATTTT. It is translated as CAISAGRTSTDTQYF.

The DNA for the CDR3 is TGTGCCAGCAGCTTAGCCGGGACTAGCAGTAGGGAGCAGTTCTTC. Protein product: CASSLAGTSSREQFF. The chain links TRBV7-2 to TRBJ2-1; 9 positions agree with TRBD2. The CDR3 contains 15 residues. The junction had 7 bases not matched to a gene; V was cut back by 0 bases and J by 10 bases. CDR1 and CDR2 from the germline V gene are SGHTA and FQGNSA.

The genes are TRBV30 and TRBJ2-3; 9 positions agree with TRBD1. J was trimmed by 3 bases and V by 1 base; bases with no gene match: 5. Per germline, CDR1 GTSNPN and CDR2 SVGIG (reference sequence). CDR3 size: 15 residues. CDR3 amino acids: CAWSAGQGITDTQYF. CDR3 bases: TGTGCCTGGAGTGCCGGACAGGGGATAACAGATACGCAGTATTTT.

This clone has only one observation. The chain has TRBV7-9 and TRBJ1-4; D is perhaps TRBD1 (5 bases). V was trimmed by 1 base and J by 5 bases, leaving 20 bases between them. CDR1 and CDR2 from the germline V gene are SEHNR and FQNEAQ (reference sequence). CDR3 size: 18 residues. The CDR3 coding sequence is TGTGCCAGCAGCTTAGGCCAAACCGCTGGGGGGGGGAATGAAAAACTGTTTTTT. Protein sequence: CASSLGQTAGGGNEKLFF.

The V call is TRBV5-1, the J call TRBJ2-3; TRBD2 aligns across 9 bases. The CDR3 spans 15 residues. V was pared by 4 bases and J by 1 base, with 4 bases of the junction left unmatched. Germline values: CDR1 SGHRS, CDR2 YFSETQ. This chain's CDR3 is CASSGREGRTDTQYF. The DNA for the CDR3 is TGCGCCAGCAGCGGGCGGGAGGGCCGCACAGATACGCAGTATTTT.

DNA of the CDR3: TGCGCCAGCAGCACGGGACTAGCTAAGTACAATGAGCAGTTCTTC. Amino acid sequence: CASSTGLAKYNEQFF. The gene calls are TRBV5-1 and TRBJ2-1; 9 bases agree with TRBD2. The CDR3 totals 15 residues. V shed 4 bases, J shed 4 bases, and the junction held 6 bases outside the gene matches. Per germline, CDR1 SGHRS and CDR2 YFSETQ.

This clone appeared a few times. This chain joins TRBV5-1 and TRBJ2-1; 8 bases match TRBD2. Germline V gene lookup returns CDR1 SGHRS and CDR2 YFSETQ. The V segment lost 3 bases and the J segment 12 bases; nucleotides outside the gene matches: 11. The CDR3 is 14 residues long. The chain's CDR3 is CASSSPGAGGAQFF. In nucleotides, the CDR3 is TGCGCCAGCAGCTCCCCCGGCGCGGGAGGTGCGCAGTTCTTC.

This sequence joins TRBV7-2 and TRBJ2-7; 10 nucleotides match TRBD2. This CDR3 is built from 16 residues. V shed 1 base and J 7 bases; nucleotides not matched to a gene: 10. The germline V gene encodes CDR1 SGHTA and CDR2 FQGNSA. CDR3 DNA sequence: TGTGCCAGCAGCTTAGGGGGTAGCGGGGGGCCTTTTGAGCAGTACTTC. Translating gives CASSLGGSGGPFEQYF.

In this sample, this clone turned up once. The chain's CDR3 is CASSLGPGISGNTIYF. CDR3 sequence (DNA): TGCGCCAGCAGCTTGGGCCCGGGGATCTCTGGAAACACCATATATTTT. V is TRBV5-1 and J is TRBJ1-3, with D uncertain. This CDR3 contains 16 residues. The V end was cut by 0 bases, the J end by 0 bases, with 10 bases between. Germline-derived CDR1 and CDR2 are SGHRS and YFSETQ.

The genes are TRBV6-2 or TRBV6-3 and TRBJ2-1, with a tentative D call TRBD1 (6 bases). Between the trimmed V and J ends, which lost 2 bases and 0 bases, there was a span of 23 bases. This CDR3 spans 20 amino acids. Germline lookup yields CDR1 MNHEY and CDR2 SVGEGT. Here the CDR3 reads CASSYSPGTITRSSYNEQFF. CDR3 in DNA: TGTGCCAGCAGTTACAGTCCCGGGACAATCACCCGTAGCTCCTACAATGAGCAGTTCTTC.

This clone is a singleton in its sample. The V call is TRBV21-1, the J call TRBJ2-3; the table's D gene call, TRBD2, was not cross checked with the DNA. TRBV21-1 is tagged as a pseudogene. This CDR3 region has 11 residues. CDR3 residues: CASSRVHTQYF. In DNA form, the CDR3 reads TGTGCCAGCAGCCGGGTACATACGCAGTATTTT.

This rearrangement joins TRBV5-1 to TRBJ2-1, with 7 nucleotides matching TRBD1. Per the germline V gene, CDR1 is SGHRS and CDR2 is YFSETQ. This CDR3 is 17 amino acids long. Trimming took 1 base from V and 7 from J; bases not matched to a gene: 14. The chain's CDR3 is CASSLSPGGPIKNEQFF. The CDR3 DNA reads TGCGCCAGCAGCTTGAGTCCAGGGGGACCCATTAAGAATGAGCAGTTCTTC.